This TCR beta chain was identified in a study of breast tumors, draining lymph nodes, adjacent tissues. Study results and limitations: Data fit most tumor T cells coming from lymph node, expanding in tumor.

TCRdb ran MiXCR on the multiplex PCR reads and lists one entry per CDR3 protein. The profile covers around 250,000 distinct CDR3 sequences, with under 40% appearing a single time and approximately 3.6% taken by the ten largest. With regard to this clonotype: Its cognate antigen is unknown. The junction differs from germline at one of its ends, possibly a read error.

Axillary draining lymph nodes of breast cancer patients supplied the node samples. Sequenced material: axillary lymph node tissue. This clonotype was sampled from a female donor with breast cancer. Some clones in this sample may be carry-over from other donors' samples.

CDR3 in DNA: TGTGCCAGCAGCACCTCGACAGAGCATCTCTATGGCTACCCCTTC. Translating it yields CASSTSTEHLYGYPF. The chain combines TRBV7-9 with TRBJ1-2, with TRBD1 as a possible D gene (5 bases). CDR3 length: 15 residues. CDR1 SEHNR and CDR2 FQNEAQ come from the germline V gene (reference sequence).